These T cell receptor beta chains were read from a single sample in a study of patients and donors after allogeneic stem cell transplantation. One entry per CDR3 protein, called by TCRdb with MiXCR from the RT-PCR reads. The data show 200,000 to 250,000 distinct CDR3 sequences, roughly 15% seen once. The sample was blood, either unsorted or a sorted T cell fraction (not recorded which). These receptors came from a human donor who was either an allogeneic HSCT recipient or a stem cell or donor lymphocyte infusion donor (not recorded which). It is not recorded whose cells these are; they may come from a transplant donor. The CDR3 runs from the conserved cysteine through the conserved F or W. The D gene is left open where the match is weak. Size tells how often a clone was seen (once, few, many) or the class of an expanded clone, and some rows leave it out.

V gene	D gene	clone size	J gene	CDR3 protein	CDR3 DNA
TRBV7-6	.	.	TRBJ2-7	CASSKDRSYEQYF	TGTGCCAGCAGCAAGGACAGATCCTACGAGCAGTACTTC
TRBV5-4	TRBD1	few	TRBJ2-7	CASSPNRGYEQYF	TGTGCCAGCAGCCCTAACAGGGGTTATGAGCAGTACTTC
TRBV6-2/TRBV6-3	TRBD2	.	TRBJ2-1	CASSSRTSGGPSWNEQFF	TGTGCCAGCAGTTCGAGGACTAGCGGGGGCCCCTCTTGGAATGAGCAGTTCTTC
TRBV25-1	.	few	TRBJ2-3	CASSGGDVRDTQYF	TGTGCCAGCAGTGGTGGGGACGTTAGAGATACGCAGTATTTT
TRBV5-1	TRBD2	many	TRBJ2-1	CASRVEAGRNEQFF	TGCGCCAGCCGCGTGGAAGCGGGAAGGAATGAGCAGTTCTTC
TRBV7-7	.	.	TRBJ2-2	CASSLGLGATGELFF	TGTGCTAGCAGCTTAGGCTTGGGGGCGACCGGGGAGCTGTTTTTT
TRBV20-1	TRBD1	many	TRBJ1-2	CSPLTGTGVGYTF	TGCAGTCCACTAACCGGGACAGGGGTCGGCTACACCTTC
TRBV5-6	.	few	TRBJ2-7	CASSFRTRSYEQYF	TGTGCCAGCAGCTTCAGGACACGATCCTACGAGCAGTACTTC
TRBV18	TRBD2	few	TRBJ2-5	CASSPGAGGGQETQYF	TGTGCCAGCTCACCAGGGGCGGGAGGAGGCCAAGAGACCCAGTACTTC
TRBV20-1	.	.	TRBJ1-1	CSAYDSPNTEAFF	TGCAGTGCTTACGACAGTCCCAACACTGAAGCTTTCTTT
TRBV4-2	.	few	TRBJ1-6	CASSQDGPPWNSPLHF	TGTGCCAGCAGCCAAGATGGCCCTCCTTGGAATTCACCCCTCCACTTT
TRBV20-1	TRBD2	few	TRBJ2-7	CSASAGGTSGYEQYF	TGCAGTGCTAGTGCGGGAGGAACGTCAGGGTACGAGCAGTACTTC
TRBV19	.	few	TRBJ2-1	CASTLAGKFF	TGTGCCAGTACTCTAGCTGGGAAGTTCTTC
TRBV28	TRBD1	.	TRBJ2-3	CASSPLGQVPDTQYF	TGTGCCAGCAGTCCCTTGGGACAGGTTCCAGATACGCAGTATTTT
TRBV12-3/TRBV12-4	.	few	TRBJ1-2	CASSFRENYGYTF	TGTGCCAGCAGTTTTCGGGAAAACTATGGCTACACCTTC
TRBV5-4	.	few	TRBJ2-2	CASSRDQTGELFF	TGTGCCAGCAGCCGAGACCAGACCGGGGAGCTGTTTTTT
TRBV19	TRBD1	.	TRBJ1-1	CASSRPGQGEGEAFF	TGTGCCAGTAGTAGGCCCGGACAGGGGGAAGGTGAAGCTTTCTTT
TRBV20-1	.	.	TRBJ1-5	CSARDPGAGPQHF	TGCAGTGCTAGAGACCCGGGAGCGGGGCCCCAGCATTTT
TRBV29-1	.	.	TRBJ2-2	CSVAPPGRESTGELFF	TGCAGCGTTGCCCCTCCGGGCAGGGAGAGCACCGGGGAGCTGTTTTTT
TRBV12-3/TRBV12-4	.	few	TRBJ2-7	CASSHRTHEQYF	TGTGCCAGCAGCCACAGGACCCACGAGCAGTACTTC
TRBV3-1	.	few	TRBJ1-3	CASSSSGSSGNTIYF	TGTGCCAGCAGCTCTTCAGGAAGCTCTGGAAACACCATATATTTT
TRBV20-1	.	few	TRBJ2-4	CSAGASLGKAKNIQYF	TGCAGTGCTGGAGCCTCTCTTGGGAAAGCCAAAAACATTCAGTACTTC
TRBV11-3	.	.	TRBJ2-5	CASSSSGTYVTQYF	TGTGCCAGCAGCTCCTCCGGGACCTACGTGACCCAGTACTTC
TRBV7-3	.	.	TRBJ2-5	CASSLYGGLQETQYF	TGTGCCAGCAGCTTATACGGGGGCCTCCAAGAGACCCAGTACTTC
TRBV7-2	.	many	TRBJ1-1	CASSLSQLNAEAFF	TGTGCCAGCAGCTTAAGCCAGCTCAACGCTGAAGCTTTCTTT
TRBV7-2	.	few	TRBJ1-2	CASSPGDPNYGYTF	TGTGCCAGCAGCCCAGGGGATCCCAACTATGGCTACACCTTC
TRBV7-2	.	few	TRBJ1-4	CASSLGGGNEKLFF	TGTGCCAGCAGCCTGGGGGGGGGAAATGAAAAACTGTTTTTT
TRBV6-1	.	few	TRBJ2-7	CASSETQTEYF	TGTGCCAGCAGTGAAACCCAAACGGAGTACTTC
TRBV2	.	.	TRBJ1-5	CASSEALGRTSNQPQHF	TGTGCCAGCAGTGAAGCGCTGGGCAGGACTAGCAATCAGCCCCAGCATTTT
TRBV5-1	.	few	TRBJ2-1	CASSLGGDRPPHNEQFF	TGCGCCAGCAGCTTGGGGGGGGATCGCCCGCCCCACAATGAGCAGTTCTTC
TRBV6-2/TRBV6-3	TRBD1	once	TRBJ1-1	CASSYSIGQGDTEAFF	TGTGCCAGCAGTTACTCGATTGGACAGGGGGACACTGAAGCTTTCTTT
TRBV3-1	.	many	TRBJ1-3	CASSQAILGNTIYF	TGTGCCAGCAGCCAGGCCATTCTCGGAAACACCATATATTTT
TRBV9	.	.	TRBJ1-2	CASPDGYTF	TGTGCCAGCCCGGATGGCTACACCTTC
TRBV6-2/TRBV6-3	.	many	TRBJ2-1	CASSLGAGPSINEQFF	TGTGCCAGCAGTTTAGGGGCGGGACCCTCTATCAATGAGCAGTTCTTC
TRBV15	.	few	TRBJ1-2	CATSRGSLYGYTF	TGTGCCACCAGCAGAGGGTCTCTATATGGCTACACCTTC
TRBV28	.	.	TRBJ2-1	CASSLRAVSHEQFF	TGTGCCAGCAGTTTAAGGGCAGTAAGTCATGAGCAGTTCTTC
TRBV24-1	.	few	TRBJ2-3	CATSDRSVSTDTQYF	TGTGCCACCAGTGATCGGAGCGTCAGCACAGATACGCAGTATTTT
TRBV13	.	many	TRBJ1-1	CASSLGARVDDTEAFF	TGTGCCAGCAGCTTAGGGGCCAGGGTTGATGACACTGAAGCTTTCTTT
TRBV5-1	.	.	TRBJ2-1	CASSLATPGDNEQFF	TGCGCCAGCAGCTTGGCGACCCCCGGGGACAATGAGCAGTTCTTC
TRBV7-8	.	many	TRBJ1-5	CASSLTGVGESQPQHF	TGTGCCAGCAGCTTAACGGGGGTTGGGGAGAGTCAGCCCCAGCATTTT